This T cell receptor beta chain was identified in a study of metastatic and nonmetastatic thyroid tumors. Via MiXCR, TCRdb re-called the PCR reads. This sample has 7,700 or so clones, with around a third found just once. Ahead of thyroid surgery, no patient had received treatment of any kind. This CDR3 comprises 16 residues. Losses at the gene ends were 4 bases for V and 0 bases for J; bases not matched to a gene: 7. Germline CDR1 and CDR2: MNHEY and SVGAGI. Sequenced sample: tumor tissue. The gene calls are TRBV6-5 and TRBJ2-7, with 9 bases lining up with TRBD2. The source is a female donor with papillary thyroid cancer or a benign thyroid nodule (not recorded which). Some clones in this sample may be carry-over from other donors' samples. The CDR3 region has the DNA TGTGCCAGCAGTTGGACTAGCGTGAGAAGCTCCTACGAGCAGTACTTC. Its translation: CASSWTSVRSSYEQYF.